This T cell receptor (beta chain) is drawn from a study of cytomegalovirus exposure and HLA in healthy donors. In the study overall: The early release's HLA-typed donors yielded some 85 million unique TCRs. General study results and limits: In all likelihood, a cluster of highly shared sequence variants was a sequencing artifact. Using a false discovery rate of 0.05, a later analysis showed that 16,951 TCR beta sequences were associated with HLA alleles.

The CDR3 loop spans 15 amino acids. V was trimmed by 1 base and J by 4 bases, leaving 13 bases between them. CDR1 is KGHSH, CDR2 LQKENI, per germline. PCR used 60 Vbeta primers and 13 Jbeta primers. Generated by immunoSEQ multiplex PCR, the TCRdb table keeps only in-frame clones and is missing some. The sample has approximately 72,000 clones; about 66% are singletons. Of note for this clone: What it binds is unknown.

The TCR was taken from a man aged 40-49 years in good health and CMV-seropositive. Sequenced: PBMCs. V usage is TRBV18 and J usage is TRBJ2-5; D possibly corresponds to TRBD2 (5 bases). The CDR3 DNA reads as TGTGCCAGCTCACCACGGTCGCAGGAGGCAGAGACCCAGTACTTC. It yields the protein CASSPRSQEAETQYF.